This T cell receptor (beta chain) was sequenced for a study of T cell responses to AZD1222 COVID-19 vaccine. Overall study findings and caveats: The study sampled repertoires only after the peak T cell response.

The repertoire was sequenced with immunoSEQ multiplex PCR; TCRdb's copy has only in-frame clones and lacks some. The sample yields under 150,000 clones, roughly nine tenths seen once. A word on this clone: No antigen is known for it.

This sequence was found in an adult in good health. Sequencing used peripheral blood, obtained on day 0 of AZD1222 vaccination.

The CDR3 sequence: CASSLARLGESETQYF. DNA for the CDR3: TGTGCCAGCAGCTTGGCCAGACTAGGAGAGAGTGAGACCCAGTACTTC. V gene TRBV5-4 combines with J gene TRBJ2-5; tentative D call: TRBD2 (6 bases). The CDR3 is 16 residues long. Trimming cost V 0 bases and J 5 bases, with 17 bases left between them. Germline CDR1 and CDR2: SGHNT and YYREEE (reference sequence).